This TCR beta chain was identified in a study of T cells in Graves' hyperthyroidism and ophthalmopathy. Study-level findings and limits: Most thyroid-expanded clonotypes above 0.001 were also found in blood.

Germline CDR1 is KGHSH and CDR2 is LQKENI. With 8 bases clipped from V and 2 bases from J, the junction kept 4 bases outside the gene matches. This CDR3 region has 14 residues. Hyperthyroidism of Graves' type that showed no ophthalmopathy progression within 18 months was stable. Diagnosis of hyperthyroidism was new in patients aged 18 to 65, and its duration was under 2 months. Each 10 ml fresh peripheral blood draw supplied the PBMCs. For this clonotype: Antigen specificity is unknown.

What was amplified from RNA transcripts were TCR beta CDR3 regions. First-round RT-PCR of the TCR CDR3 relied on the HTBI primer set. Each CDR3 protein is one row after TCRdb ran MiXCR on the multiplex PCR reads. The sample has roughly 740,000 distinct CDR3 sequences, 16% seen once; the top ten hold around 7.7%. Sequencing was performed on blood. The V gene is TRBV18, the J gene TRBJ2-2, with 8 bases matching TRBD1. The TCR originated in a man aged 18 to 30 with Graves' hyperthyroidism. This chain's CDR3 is CASAGQGNTGELFF. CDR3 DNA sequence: TGTGCCAGCGCAGGACAGGGAAACACCGGGGAGCTGTTTTTT.